The 27 T cell receptor beta chains presented below share a single source sample, sequenced in a study of cytomegalovirus exposure and HLA in healthy donors. The PCR contained 60 Vbeta and 13 Jbeta primers. Assay used: immunoSEQ multiplex PCR; TCRdb lists only in-frame clones, some missing. The data show 150,000 or so clones, around 80% seen once. The sample was PBMCs. Receptors originate from a middle-aged man in good health and CMV-seropositive.

The chain is built from TRBV5-8 and TRBJ1-2; TRBD1 aligns across 7 bases. The CDR3 sequence is 14 residues long. J was trimmed by 1 base and V by 4 bases; bases with no gene match: 4. Germline CDR1 is SGHTS and CDR2 is YDEGEE. In DNA form, the CDR3 reads TGTGCCAGCAGCCGCGGACAGGTTAACTATGGCTACACCTTC. This codes for CASSRGQVNYGYTF.

In regard to this clone: This sample includes further DNA sequences coding for the same CDR3. The chain combines TRBV18 with TRBJ2-6; a weak D match, TRBD2 (5 bases). The germline CDR1 and CDR2 sequences are KGHSH and LQKENI. V was shortened by 2 bases and J by 0 bases, with 5 bases between the two germline ends. This CDR3 is 15 amino acids long. CDR3 sequence: CASSPGLSGANVLTF. In DNA, the CDR3 is TGTGCCAGCTCACCAGGACTCTCTGGGGCCAACGTCCTGACTTTC. Together with reference TRBV18 and TRBJ2-6, the CDR3 gives the full variable domain: NAGVMQNPRHLVRRRGQEARLRCSPMKGHSHVYWYRQLPEEGLKFMVYLQKENIIDESGMPKERFSAEFPKEGPSILRIQQVVRGDSAAYFCASSPGLSGANVLTFGAGSRLTVL.

The J gene is TRBJ1-5, the V gene TRBV7-9, with D perhaps matching TRBD1 (6 bases). The CDR3 runs to 14 residues. Germline lookup yields CDR1 SEHNR and CDR2 FQNEAQ (reference sequence). Deletions cut 3 bases from V and 1 base from J, with 7 bases between. CDR3 DNA sequence: TGTGCCAGCAGCTTTACAGGGAGCAATCAGCCCCAGCATTTT. Translation: CASSFTGSNQPQHF.

This clone has only one observation. The CDR3 loop is CASRPQGLRDEQFF. CDR3 nucleotide sequence: TGCGCCAGCAGACCACAGGGATTAAGGGATGAGCAGTTCTTC. The chain is built from TRBV5-1 and TRBJ2-1, with D perhaps matching TRBD1 (6 bases). The germline CDR1 and CDR2 sequences are SGHRS and YFSETQ. The CDR3 is made up of 14 amino acids. V dropped 5 bases and J dropped 8 bases, with 17 bases sitting between them.

The CDR3, as DNA: TGTGCCAGCAGCCTCGATGGCGGTACCTACAATGAGCAGTTCTTC. As protein: CASSLDGGTYNEQFF. V and J are TRBV5-4 and TRBJ2-1; D call uncertain. The length of the CDR3 is 15 residues. In germline, CDR1 is SGHNT, CDR2 YYREEE (reference sequence). V lost 4 bases, J lost 2 bases, and 13 bases lay in between.

This clone was detected only a few times. The chain is built from TRBV28 and TRBJ1-5, with D perhaps TRBD1 (6 bases). The V end lost 7 bases, the J end lost 6 bases, and 16 bases lay between the germline ends. CDR1 MDHEN and CDR2 SYDVKM come from the germline V gene. This CDR3 has 14 residues. CDR3 sequence (DNA): TGTGCCAGCACTGAATCCGGGACATCTCAGCCCCAGCATTTT. Its translation is CASTESGTSQPQHF. The full variable domain, in which reference TRBV28 and TRBJ1-5 provide the parts outside the CDR3, is DVKVTQSSRYLVKRTGEKVFLECVQDMDHENMFWYRQDPGLGLRLIYFSYDVKMKEKGDIPEGYSVSREKKERFSLILESASTNQTSMYLCASTESGTSQPQHFGDGTRLSIL.

The rearrangement links TRBV19 to TRBJ2-7; the match to TRBD2 covers 9 bases. The ends lost 6 bases at V and 2 bases at J; junction bases unmatched: 5. Germline CDR1 is LNHDA and CDR2 is SQIVND (reference sequence). The CDR3 has 14 residues. The CDR3 DNA follows: TGTGCCAGTAGCCTAGCGGGACCCGCCTACGAGCAGTACTTC. It is translated as CASSLAGPAYEQYF.

The chain is built from TRBV5-1 and TRBJ2-1; no reliable D call. CDR3 size: 11 residues. The V end was cut by 1 base, the J end by 9 bases, with 5 bases between. Looked up from germline, CDR1 is SGHRS and CDR2 is YFSETQ. CDR3 bases: TGCGCCAGCAGCTTGAGAGGTGAGCAGTTCTTC. As protein: CASSLRGEQFF.

The chain is built from TRBV6-1 and TRBJ2-2, with a tentative D call TRBD1 (5 bases). The V end lost 7 bases, the J end lost 5 bases, and 17 bases lay between the germline ends. The germline CDR1 and CDR2 sequences are MNHNS and SASEGT. This CDR3 spans 15 amino acids. The CDR3 loop reads CASKLNDRDTGELFF. CDR3 nucleotides: TGTGCCAGCAAGTTAAATGACAGAGATACCGGGGAGCTGTTTTTT.

Concerning this clone: The limits of the CDR3 on the DNA are not certain, so only TCRdb's listed CDR3 is given. The CDR3: CASSLSLRSEAFF. This chain connects TRBV27 to TRBJ1-1. Germline values: CDR1 MNHEY, CDR2 SMNVEV (reference sequence). The CDR3 is 13 residues long, ends included.

This clone was found a few times. The chain combines TRBV29-1 with TRBJ2-7, with TRBD1 identical over 9 bases. V trimming: 8 bases; J trimming: 0 bases; junction bases outside the gene matches: 5. Per germline, CDR1 SQVTM and CDR2 ANQGSEA. This CDR3 spans 13 amino acids. In nucleotides, the CDR3 is TGCAGCTTCCGGGACAGGGCCTCCTACGAGCAGTACTTC. This encodes CSFRDRASYEQYF.

This chain uses TRBV6-1 with TRBJ1-2, with D perhaps matching TRBD1 (5 bases). V was cut by 0 bases and J by 6 bases, with 14 bases left in between. The CDR3 contains 15 residues. Germline values: CDR1 MNHNS, CDR2 SASEGT. The CDR3 region is CASSEALRAGNGYTF. The DNA of the CDR3 is TGTGCCAGCAGTGAAGCGCTTCGGGCAGGGAATGGCTACACCTTC.

For this clone: At one of its ends the junction is not consistent with the germline gene, which may arise from a read error. The gene calls are TRBV7-9 and TRBJ2-7; D is uncertain. Looked up from germline, CDR1 is SEHNR and CDR2 is FQNEAQ (reference sequence). The CDR3 consists of 12 residues. The chain's CDR3 is CSSSLGAYEQYF. The DNA for the CDR3 is TGTTCCAGCAGCTTAGGCGCCTACGAGCAGTACTTC.

The V and J genes are TRBV7-9 and TRBJ1-4, with 9 bases fitting TRBD1. The CDR3 extends over 14 amino acids. CDR1 is SEHNR and CDR2 is FQNEAQ in the germline V gene (reference sequence). V gave up 4 bases and J gave up 5 bases; unmatched junction bases: 2. The CDR3 sequence: CASSYGTGNEKLFF. DNA of the CDR3: TGTGCCAGCAGCTACGGGACAGGGAATGAAAAACTGTTTTTT.

The chain recombines TRBV4-1 with TRBJ1-4; D is possibly TRBD1 (5 bases). From germline, CDR1 is MGHRA and CDR2 YSYEKL. V was cut by 8 bases and J by 6 bases, with 13 bases left in between. The CDR3 runs to 13 residues. CDR3 DNA sequence: TGCGCCAGCGCGGGGGGAGCCGATGAAAAACTGTTTTTT. Translating gives CASAGGADEKLFF.

The J gene is TRBJ1-1, the V gene TRBV28, with 11 bases lining up with TRBD1. Looked up from germline, CDR1 is MDHEN and CDR2 is SYDVKM. The CDR3 consists of 18 residues. J lost 4 bases, V lost 5 bases, and 15 bases had no gene match. The CDR3: CASSPIFGQGAAVTEAFF. CDR3 DNA: TGTGCCAGCAGTCCGATATTTGGACAGGGGGCGGCGGTCACTGAAGCTTTCTTT.

This clone was found once. The chain carries TRBV7-9 and TRBJ2-1; 12 bases agree with TRBD2. V was pared by 2 bases and J by 9 bases, with 17 bases of the junction left unmatched. Per germline, CDR1 SEHNR and CDR2 FQNEAQ (reference sequence). The length of the CDR3 is 19 residues. CDR3 nucleotide sequence: TGTGCCAGCAGCTTAACTGACCCGGGGCCTAGCGGGAGGGGTCCTGAGCAGTTCTTC. Protein product: CASSLTDPGPSGRGPEQFF.

This chain uses TRBV5-1 with TRBJ1-1; the D gene is possibly TRBD1 (5 bases). The CDR3 has 13 residues. V was clipped by 4 bases and J by 6 bases, with 13 bases between them. CDR1 is SGHRS, CDR2 YFSETQ, per germline. The CDR3 DNA reads as TGCGCCAGCAGCGCCGGGGGGTGGGCTGAAGCTTTCTTT. Translating gives CASSAGGWAEAFF.

The V and J genes are TRBV9 and TRBJ2-7; 11 bases line up with TRBD2. CDR1 is SGDLS, CDR2 YYNGEE, per germline. This CDR3 has 16 amino acids. Losses at the gene ends were 0 bases for V and 2 bases for J; bases not matched to a gene: 4. The CDR3 DNA sequence: TGTGCCAGCAGCGTAGGAGTTAGCGGGAGGGCCTACGAGCAGTACTTC. It yields the protein CASSVGVSGRAYEQYF.

V is TRBV5-1 and J is TRBJ2-1; 9 bases match TRBD2. The CDR3 sequence is 16 residues long. V lost 6 bases, J lost 7 bases, and 14 bases stayed unmatched. Germline V CDR1 and CDR2: SGHRS, YFSETQ. CDR3 amino acids: CASKSDNSGSNNEQFF. The CDR3, as DNA: TGCGCCAGCAAGTCGGATAATAGCGGGAGTAATAATGAGCAGTTCTTC.

The chain uses TRBV19 and TRBJ2-1; D possibly corresponds to TRBD1 (6 bases). The CDR3 totals 15 residues. The germline gives CDR1 LNHDA, CDR2 SQIVND (reference sequence). V dropped 6 bases and J dropped 3 bases, with 15 bases sitting between them. The CDR3 protein is CASSRQATLYNEQFF. CDR3 DNA sequence: TGTGCCAGTAGCCGACAGGCGACCCTCTACAATGAGCAGTTCTTC.

The CDR3 loop reads CASSSYRSLTYNEQFF. The CDR3, as DNA: TGTGCCAGCAGCTCCTACAGGTCTTTAACCTACAATGAGCAGTTCTTC. This chain joins TRBV7-9 and TRBJ2-1, with D maybe TRBD1 (5 bases). The CDR3 covers 16 residues. The V end lost 4 bases, the J end lost 2 bases, and 15 bases lay between the germline ends. Germline values: CDR1 SEHNR, CDR2 FQNEAQ (reference sequence).

This clone was recorded once. The rearrangement links TRBV30 to TRBJ2-5, with D perhaps matching TRBD2 (7 bases). In germline, CDR1 is GTSNPN, CDR2 SVGIG (reference sequence). The CDR3 consists of 14 residues. V was clipped by 2 bases and J by 5 bases, with 15 bases between them. CDR3 residues: CAWSIGGLRETQYF. CDR3 nucleotide sequence: TGTGCCTGGAGTATCGGGGGGCTAAGGGAGACCCAGTACTTC.

This clone occurred a few times. The chain combines TRBV7-9 with TRBJ1-2; weak D call: TRBD1 (5 bases). There are 14 residues in the CDR3. V lost 6 bases and J 2 bases, leaving 13 bases between the germline ends. From germline, CDR1 is SEHNR and CDR2 FQNEAQ (reference sequence). CDR3 protein: CASRTTEENYGYTF. For the CDR3, the DNA is TGTGCCAGCAGAACGACAGAGGAGAACTATGGCTACACCTTC.

This clone showed up just once. CDR3 residues: CSVEATRNTGELFF. The CDR3 DNA sequence: TGCAGCGTTGAAGCGACTAGAAACACCGGGGAGCTGTTTTTT. The chain combines TRBV29-1 with TRBJ2-2, with D tentatively TRBD2 (6 bases). Germline CDR1 reads SQVTM; CDR2 reads ANQGSEA. The CDR3 loop spans 14 amino acids. Trimming pared 1 base from V and 2 bases from J, leaving 8 bases between.

The CDR3 nucleotides read TGTGCCAGCAGTTTAGTTCCGGGATCTGGGGCCAACGTCCTGACTTTC. Its protein product is CASSLVPGSGANVLTF. The chain has TRBV28 and TRBJ2-6; D is possibly TRBD2 (5 bases). Trimming shortened V by 2 bases and J by 1 base, and 9 bases separated the two germline ends. From germline, CDR1 is MDHEN and CDR2 SYDVKM. The CDR3 has 16 amino acids.

The chain uses TRBV2 and TRBJ1-1; D is perhaps TRBD1 (6 bases). The germline gives CDR1 SNHLY, CDR2 FYNNEI. The CDR3 length is 13 residues. Trimming took off 0 bases at V and 8 bases at J, with 10 bases between the two ends. CDR3 bases: TGTGCCAGCAGTGAAGCCCTCAGGGGCGAAGCTTTCTTT. This codes for CASSEALRGEAFF.